The clone carrying this TCR beta chain was picked up one time. After removal of 3 bases from V and 7 bases from J, the junction contained 7 bases not matched to a gene. The CDR3 runs to 15 residues. CDR1 and CDR2 (germline): SGHAT, FQNNGV. The data stem from a study of neoadjuvant anti-PD-1 for oral cavity cancer. Overall study: Patients without progression received a fourth nivolumab dose around day 43, then surgical resection on days 50-56.

Assay: immunoSEQ multiplex PCR; the TCRdb copy retains only in-frame clones and omits some. The sample shows about 16,000 clones, around 62% of them seen only once. The receptor's source is a person aged 35 to 85 with oral cavity squamous cell carcinoma. This chain connects TRBV11-2 to TRBJ2-1; 9 nucleotides agree with TRBD2. The material sequenced was PBMCs, taken before nivolumab (anti-PD-1) treatment. CDR3 bases: TGTGCCAGCAGCTTTGGGCGGGGGGGGAAGAATGAGCAGTTCTTC. Its protein is CASSFGRGGKNEQFF.